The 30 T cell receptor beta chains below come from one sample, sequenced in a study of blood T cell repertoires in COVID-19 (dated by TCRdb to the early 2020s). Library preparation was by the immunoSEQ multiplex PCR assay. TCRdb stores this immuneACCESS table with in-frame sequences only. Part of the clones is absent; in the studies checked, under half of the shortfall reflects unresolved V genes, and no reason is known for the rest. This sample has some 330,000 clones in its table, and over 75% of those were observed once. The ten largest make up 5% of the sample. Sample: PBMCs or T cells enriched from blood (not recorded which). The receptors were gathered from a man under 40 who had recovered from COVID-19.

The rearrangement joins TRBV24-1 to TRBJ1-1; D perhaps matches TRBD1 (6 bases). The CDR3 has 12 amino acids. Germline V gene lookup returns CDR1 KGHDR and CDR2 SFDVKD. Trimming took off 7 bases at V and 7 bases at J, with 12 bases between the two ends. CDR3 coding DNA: TGTGCCACCAGCGGTACAGGGTATGAAGCTTTCTTT. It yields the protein CATSGTGYEAFF.

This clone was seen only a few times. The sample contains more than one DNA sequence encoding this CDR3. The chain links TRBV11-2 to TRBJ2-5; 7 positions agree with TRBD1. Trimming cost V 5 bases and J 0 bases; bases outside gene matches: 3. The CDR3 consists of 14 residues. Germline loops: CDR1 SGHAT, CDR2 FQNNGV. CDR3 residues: CASSLQGHQETQYF. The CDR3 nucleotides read TGTGCCAGCAGCCTACAGGGGCACCAAGAGACCCAGTACTTC. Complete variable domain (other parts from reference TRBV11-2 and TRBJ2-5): EAGVAQSPRYKIIEKRQSVAFWCNPISGHATLYWYQQILGQGPKLLIQFQNNGVVDDSQLPKDRFSAERLKGVDSTLKIQPAKLEDSAVYLCASSLQGHQETQYFGPGTRLLVL.

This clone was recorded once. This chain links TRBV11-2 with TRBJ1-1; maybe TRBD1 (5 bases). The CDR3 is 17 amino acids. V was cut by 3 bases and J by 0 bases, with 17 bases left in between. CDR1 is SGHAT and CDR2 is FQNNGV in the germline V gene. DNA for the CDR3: TGTGCCAGCAGCTTTGCCAGGGCCGGGCAGTTGAACACTGAAGCTTTCTTT. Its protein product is CASSFARAGQLNTEAFF.

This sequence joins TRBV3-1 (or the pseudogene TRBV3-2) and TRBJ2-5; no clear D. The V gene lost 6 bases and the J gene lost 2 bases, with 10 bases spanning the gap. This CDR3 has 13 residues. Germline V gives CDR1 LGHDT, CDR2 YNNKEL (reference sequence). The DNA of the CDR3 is TGTGCCAGCAGACGACTGAGGCAAGAGACCCAGTACTTC. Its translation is CASRRLRQETQYF.

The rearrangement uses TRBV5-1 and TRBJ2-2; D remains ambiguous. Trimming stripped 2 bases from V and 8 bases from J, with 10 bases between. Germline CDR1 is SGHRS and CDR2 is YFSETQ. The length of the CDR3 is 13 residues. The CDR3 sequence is CASSFGPSGELFF. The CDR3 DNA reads TGCGCCAGCAGCTTTGGGCCCTCAGGGGAGCTGTTTTTT.

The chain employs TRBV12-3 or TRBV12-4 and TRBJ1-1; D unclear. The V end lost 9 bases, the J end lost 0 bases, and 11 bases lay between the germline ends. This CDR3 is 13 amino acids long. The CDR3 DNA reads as TGTGCCAGTAGAGGTGGCATGAACACTGAAGCTTTCTTT. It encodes CASRGGMNTEAFF.

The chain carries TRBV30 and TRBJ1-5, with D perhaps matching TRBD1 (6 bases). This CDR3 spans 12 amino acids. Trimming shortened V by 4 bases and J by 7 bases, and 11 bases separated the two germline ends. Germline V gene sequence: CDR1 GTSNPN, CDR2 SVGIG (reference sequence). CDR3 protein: CAWNREGQPQHF. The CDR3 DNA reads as TGTGCCTGGAACAGGGAAGGGCAGCCCCAGCATTTT.

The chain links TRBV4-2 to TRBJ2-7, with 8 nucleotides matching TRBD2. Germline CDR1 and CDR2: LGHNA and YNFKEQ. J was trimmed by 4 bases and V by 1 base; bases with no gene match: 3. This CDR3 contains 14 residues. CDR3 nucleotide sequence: TGTGCCAGCAGCCAAGCGGGGGGGCTATACGAGCAGTACTTC. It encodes CASSQAGGLYEQYF.

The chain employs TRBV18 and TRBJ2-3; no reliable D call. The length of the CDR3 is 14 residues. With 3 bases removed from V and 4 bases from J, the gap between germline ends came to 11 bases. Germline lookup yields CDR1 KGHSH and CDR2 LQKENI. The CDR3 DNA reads TGTGCCAGCTCACCGTTGGATAGCTCAGATACGCAGTATTTT. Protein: CASSPLDSSDTQYF.

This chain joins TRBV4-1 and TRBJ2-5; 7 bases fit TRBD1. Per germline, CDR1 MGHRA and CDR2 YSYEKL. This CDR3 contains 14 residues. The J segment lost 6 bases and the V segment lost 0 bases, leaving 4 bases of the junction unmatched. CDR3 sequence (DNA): TGCGCCAGCAGCCAAGATGAGGGGGCGAAGACCCAGTACTTC. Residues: CASSQDEGAKTQYF.

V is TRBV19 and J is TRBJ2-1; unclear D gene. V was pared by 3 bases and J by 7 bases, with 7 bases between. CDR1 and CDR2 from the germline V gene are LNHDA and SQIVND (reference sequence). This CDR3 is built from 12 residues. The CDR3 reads CASSIFSNEQFF. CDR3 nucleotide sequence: TGTGCCAGTAGTATCTTTTCGAATGAGCAGTTCTTC.

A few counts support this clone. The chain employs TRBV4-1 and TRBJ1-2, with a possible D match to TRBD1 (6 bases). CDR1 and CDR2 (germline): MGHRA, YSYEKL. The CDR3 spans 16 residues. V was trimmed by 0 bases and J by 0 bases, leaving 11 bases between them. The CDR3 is CASSQDTGRANYGYTF. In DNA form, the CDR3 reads TGCGCCAGCAGCCAAGACACAGGGCGAGCTAACTATGGCTACACCTTC.

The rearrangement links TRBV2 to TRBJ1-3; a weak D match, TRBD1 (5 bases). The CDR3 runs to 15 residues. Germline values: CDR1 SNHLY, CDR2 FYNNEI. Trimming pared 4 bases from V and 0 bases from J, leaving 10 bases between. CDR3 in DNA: TGTGCCAGCAGTGGGAGGGGCAGCTCTGGAAACACCATATATTTT. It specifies CASSGRGSSGNTIYF.

The CDR3: CASSATSGGPSSYNEQFF. DNA of the CDR3: TGTGCCAGCAGCGCGACTAGCGGGGGGCCCTCTTCCTACAATGAGCAGTTCTTC. V usage is TRBV5-4 and J usage is TRBJ2-1; 13 nucleotides line up with TRBD2. This CDR3 has 18 residues. The J segment lost 1 base and the V segment lost 4 bases, leaving 8 bases of the junction unmatched. CDR1 is SGHNT, CDR2 YYREEE, per germline (reference sequence).

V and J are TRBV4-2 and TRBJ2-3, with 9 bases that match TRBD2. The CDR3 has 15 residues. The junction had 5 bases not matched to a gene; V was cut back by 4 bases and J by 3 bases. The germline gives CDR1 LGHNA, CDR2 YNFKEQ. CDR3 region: CASSPRGGGTDTQYF. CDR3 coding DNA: TGTGCCAGCAGCCCGCGCGGGGGGGGGACAGATACGCAGTATTTT.

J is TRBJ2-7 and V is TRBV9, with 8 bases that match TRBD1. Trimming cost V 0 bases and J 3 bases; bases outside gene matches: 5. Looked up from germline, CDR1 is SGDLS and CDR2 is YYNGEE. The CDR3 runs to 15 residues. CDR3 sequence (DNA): TGTGCCAGCAGCGTAGATACAGGGGGATTCTACGAGCAGTACTTC. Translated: CASSVDTGGFYEQYF.

The chain's CDR3 is CASSPTSGGANEQFF. CDR3 nucleotide sequence: TGCGCCAGCAGCCCGACTAGCGGGGGGGCAAATGAGCAGTTCTTC. The chain couples TRBV5-1 to TRBJ2-1, with 14 nucleotides matching TRBD2. The CDR3 contains 15 residues. Germline trimming cut 4 bases from V and 7 bases from J; bases unmatched to any gene: 4. Germline lookup yields CDR1 SGHRS and CDR2 YFSETQ. The full variable domain, its missing parts supplied by reference TRBV5-1 and TRBJ2-1, is KAGVTQTPRYLIKTRGQQVTLSCSPISGHRSVSWYQQTPGQGLQFLFEYFSETQRNKGNFPGRFSGRQFSNSRSEMNVSTLELGDSALYLCASSPTSGGANEQFFGPGTRLTVL.

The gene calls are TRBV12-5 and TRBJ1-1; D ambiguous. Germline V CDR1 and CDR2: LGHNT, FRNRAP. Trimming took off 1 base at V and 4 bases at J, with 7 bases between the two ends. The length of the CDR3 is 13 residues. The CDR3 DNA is TGTGCTAGTGGTTTGGAAAGCGGCACTGAAGCTTTCTTT. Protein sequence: CASGLESGTEAFF.

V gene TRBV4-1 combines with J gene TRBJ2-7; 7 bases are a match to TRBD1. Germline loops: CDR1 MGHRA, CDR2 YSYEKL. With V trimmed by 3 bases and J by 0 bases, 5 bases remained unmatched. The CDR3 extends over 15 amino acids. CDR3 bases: TGCGCCAGCAGCCACCCGACAGGGAGCTCCTACGAGCAGTACTTC. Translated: CASSHPTGSSYEQYF.

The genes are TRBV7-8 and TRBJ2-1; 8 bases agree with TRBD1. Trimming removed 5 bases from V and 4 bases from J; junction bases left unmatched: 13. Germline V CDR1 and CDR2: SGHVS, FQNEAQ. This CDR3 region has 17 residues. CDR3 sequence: CASSPAARDRTYNEQFF. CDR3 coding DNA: TGTGCCAGCAGCCCCGCCGCTAGGGACAGGACATACAATGAGCAGTTCTTC.

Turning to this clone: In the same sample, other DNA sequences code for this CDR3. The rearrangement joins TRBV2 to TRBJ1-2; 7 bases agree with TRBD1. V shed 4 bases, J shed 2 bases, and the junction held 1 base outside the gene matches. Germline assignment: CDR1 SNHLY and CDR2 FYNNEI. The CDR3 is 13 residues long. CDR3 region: CASSVQGNYGYTF. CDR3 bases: TGTGCCAGCAGTGTACAGGGGAACTATGGCTACACCTTC.

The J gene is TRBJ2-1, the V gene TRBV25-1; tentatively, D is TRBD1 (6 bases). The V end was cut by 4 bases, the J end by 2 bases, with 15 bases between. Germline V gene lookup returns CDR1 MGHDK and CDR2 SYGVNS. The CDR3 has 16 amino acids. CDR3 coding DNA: TGTGCCAGCAGTGCCTTACAGGGTGGGGCCTACAATGAGCAGTTCTTC. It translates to CASSALQGGAYNEQFF.

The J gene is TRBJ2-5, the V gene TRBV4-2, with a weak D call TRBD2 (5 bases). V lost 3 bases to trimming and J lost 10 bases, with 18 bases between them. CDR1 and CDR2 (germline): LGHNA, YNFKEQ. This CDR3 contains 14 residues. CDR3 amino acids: CASSQGEAASDQYF. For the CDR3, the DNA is TGTGCCAGCAGCCAGGGAGAGGCAGCTAGTGACCAGTACTTC.

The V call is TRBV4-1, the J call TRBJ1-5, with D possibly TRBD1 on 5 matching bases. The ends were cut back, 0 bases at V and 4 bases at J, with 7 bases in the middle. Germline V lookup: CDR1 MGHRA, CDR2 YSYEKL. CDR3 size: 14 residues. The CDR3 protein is CASSQEGGNQPQHF. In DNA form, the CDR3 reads TGCGCCAGCAGCCAAGAGGGGGGGAATCAGCCCCAGCATTTT.

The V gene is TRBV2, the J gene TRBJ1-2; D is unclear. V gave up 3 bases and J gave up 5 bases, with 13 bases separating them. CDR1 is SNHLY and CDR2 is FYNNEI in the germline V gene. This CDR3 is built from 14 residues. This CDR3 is CASSEEDLIYGYTF. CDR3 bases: TGTGCCAGCAGTGAGGAGGACCTAATTTATGGCTACACCTTC.

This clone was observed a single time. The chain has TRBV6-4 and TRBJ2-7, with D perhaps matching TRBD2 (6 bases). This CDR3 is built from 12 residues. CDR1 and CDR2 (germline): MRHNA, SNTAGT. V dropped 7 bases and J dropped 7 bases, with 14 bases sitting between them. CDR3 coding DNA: TGTGCCAGCATTAGGAGGGCTGGAGAGCAGTACTTC. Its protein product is CASIRRAGEQYF.

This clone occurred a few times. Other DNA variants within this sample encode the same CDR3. The CDR3 DNA follows: TGCAGCGTTGATGGGACAGATTACCAAGAGACCCAGTACTTC. It is translated as CSVDGTDYQETQYF. The chain has TRBV29-1 and TRBJ2-5, with 7 bases that match TRBD1. This CDR3 spans 14 amino acids. Germline loops: CDR1 SQVTM, CDR2 ANQGSEA. J gave up 0 bases and V 3 bases, and 4 bases lay outside the gene matches.

CDR3 DNA: TGTGCCAGCAGCCCACAGAACACCGGGGAGCTGTTTTTT. Translation: CASSPQNTGELFF. The chain is built from TRBV7-8 and TRBJ2-2, with D unclear. Trimming took 5 bases from V and 1 from J, leaving 5 bases between them. This CDR3 comprises 13 residues. Germline values: CDR1 SGHVS, CDR2 FQNEAQ.

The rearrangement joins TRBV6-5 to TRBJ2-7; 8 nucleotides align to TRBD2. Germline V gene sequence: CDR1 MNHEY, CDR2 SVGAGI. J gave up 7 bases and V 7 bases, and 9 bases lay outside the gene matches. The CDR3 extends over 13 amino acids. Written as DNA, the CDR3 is TGTGCCAGCACCTCGGGAGGGGGTGGGGAGCAGTACTTC. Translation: CASTSGGGGEQYF.

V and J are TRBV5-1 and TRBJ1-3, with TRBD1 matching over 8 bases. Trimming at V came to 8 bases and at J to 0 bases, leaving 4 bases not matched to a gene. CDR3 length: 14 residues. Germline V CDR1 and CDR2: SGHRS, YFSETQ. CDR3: CASSDRASGNTIYF. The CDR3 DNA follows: TGCGCCAGTTCGGACAGGGCCTCTGGAAACACCATATATTTT.